The 29 T cell receptor beta chains given below trace back to one sample, sequenced in a study of blood T cell repertoires in COVID-19. Libraries were prepared by immunoSEQ multiplex PCR; TCRdb keeps only in-frame clonotypes and omits some of them. The sample includes 55,000 to 80,000 clones, roughly 82% of them seen just once. Source material: peripheral blood. These receptors came from an older man with active COVID-19.

The J gene is TRBJ2-6, the V gene TRBV4-3; D unclear. The V end lost 0 bases, the J end lost 0 bases, and 9 bases lay between the germline ends. Germline V lookup: CDR1 LGHNA, CDR2 YSLEER. The CDR3 runs 17 residues. Here the CDR3 reads CASSQERLISGANVLTF. The CDR3 bases are TGCGCCAGCAGCCAAGAACGTCTAATCTCTGGGGCCAACGTCCTGACTTTC.

V usage is TRBV29-1 and J usage is TRBJ2-7; unclear D gene. V was shortened by 6 bases and J by 3 bases, with 12 bases between the two germline ends. The germline V gene encodes CDR1 SQVTM and CDR2 ANQGSEA. This CDR3 has 12 amino acids. Here the CDR3 reads CSVLARGYEQYF. CDR3 sequence (DNA): TGCAGCGTCCTTGCCAGAGGCTACGAGCAGTACTTC.

The CDR3 loop reads CASSLDRARGEQYF. Written as DNA, the CDR3 is TGTGCCAGCAGTTTGGACAGGGCTCGGGGCGAGCAGTACTTC. The chain uses TRBV6-5 and TRBJ2-7; 8 nucleotides align to TRBD1. The CDR3 covers 14 residues. Germline CDR1 is MNHEY and CDR2 is SVGAGI. Trimming took 4 bases from V and 6 from J; bases not matched to a gene: 8.

The J gene is TRBJ2-1, the V gene TRBV7-9, with 10 bases lining up with TRBD2. Trimming cost V 4 bases and J 4 bases; bases outside gene matches: 4. The CDR3 runs 15 residues. Germline-derived CDR1 and CDR2 are SEHNR and FQNEAQ (reference sequence). The chain's CDR3 is CASSSQRGGYNEQFF. Here the CDR3 DNA reads TGTGCCAGCAGCTCGCAGCGGGGGGGGTACAATGAGCAGTTCTTC.

This clone has only a few counts. This chain uses TRBV6-2 or TRBV6-3 with TRBJ2-1, with TRBD2 matching over 13 bases. The CDR3 runs 15 residues. Trimming at V came to 4 bases and at J to 5 bases, leaving 2 bases not matched to a gene. In germline, CDR1 is MNHEY, CDR2 SVGEGT. CDR3 region: CASSWGLAGHNEQFF. The CDR3, as DNA: TGTGCCAGCAGTTGGGGACTAGCGGGACACAATGAGCAGTTCTTC.

The V call is TRBV5-1, the J call TRBJ2-1; D ambiguous. CDR1 SGHRS and CDR2 YFSETQ come from the germline V gene. The CDR3 is 11 amino acids. V lost 4 bases, J lost 5 bases, and 4 bases lay in between. The CDR3 nucleotides are TGCGCCAGCAGCCTAAACAATGAGCAGTTCTTC. Its translation is CASSLNNEQFF.

J is TRBJ2-3 and V is TRBV2, with D unresolved. From germline, CDR1 is SNHLY and CDR2 FYNNEI. V gave up 10 bases and J gave up 2 bases, with 16 bases separating them. CDR3 length: 14 amino acids. CDR3 sequence: CATASSFPTDTQYF. In DNA, the CDR3 is TGTGCCACCGCCTCTAGTTTTCCCACAGATACGCAGTATTTT.

The genes are TRBV21-1 and TRBJ1-6; the table names TRBD1, a call not compared with the DNA. TRBV21-1 is a pseudogene. This CDR3 is 15 amino acids long. CDR3 amino acids: CASSNGHRYNSPLHF. CDR3 DNA: TGTGCCAGCAGCAATGGTCACAGGTATAATTCACCCCTCCACTTT.

V gene TRBV7-2 combines with J gene TRBJ2-7; tentatively, D is TRBD1 (6 bases). The V gene's germline CDR1 is SGHTA and CDR2 FQGNSA. This CDR3 has 15 amino acids. V lost 6 bases, J lost 3 bases, and 18 bases lay in between. CDR3 loop: CASSKTQGRIYEQYF. The CDR3 nucleotides read TGTGCCAGCAGTAAAACCCAGGGGCGCATCTACGAGCAGTACTTC.

This clone was counted only a few times. This chain connects TRBV10-3 to TRBJ2-7, with TRBD1 matching 7 bases. The CDR3 is 16 amino acids. From germline, CDR1 is ENHRY and CDR2 SYGVKD. With V trimmed by 0 bases and J by 5 bases, 10 bases remained unmatched. The DNA for the CDR3 is TGTGCCATCAGTGAGTCGAAAACAGGGGTTTTGAACGAGCAGTACTTC. It codes for CAISESKTGVLNEQYF.

A word on this clone: Other DNA sequences of this sample code for an identical CDR3. The chain links TRBV9 to TRBJ2-7; 9 bases line up with TRBD1. The CDR3 consists of 15 residues. The germline V gene has CDR1 SGDLS and CDR2 YYNGEE. V dropped 0 bases and J dropped 6; count of bases not matched to a gene: 7. This CDR3 is CASSVEGQGFSEQYF. Here the CDR3 DNA reads TGTGCCAGCAGCGTAGAGGGACAGGGATTTTCCGAGCAGTACTTC.

The chain combines TRBV7-3 with TRBJ1-2; 7 bases agree with TRBD1. Germline V gene lookup returns CDR1 SGHTA and CDR2 FQGTGA. The CDR3 contains 13 residues. The ends lost 3 bases at V and 4 bases at J; junction bases unmatched: 2. The CDR3, as DNA: TGTGCCAGCAGCTTGCAGGGGGGCTATGGCTACACCTTC. Amino acids: CASSLQGGYGYTF.

The J gene is TRBJ1-2, the V gene TRBV25-1, with 8 positions matching TRBD1. The length of the CDR3 is 12 residues. The V segment lost 10 bases and the J segment 4 bases; nucleotides outside the gene matches: 5. Germline CDR1 and CDR2: MGHDK and SYGVNS. CDR3 in amino acids: CAIQDRGYGYTF. CDR3 bases: TGTGCCATCCAAGACAGGGGCTATGGCTACACCTTC.

J is TRBJ1-2 and V is TRBV27; D is unclear. Trimming stripped 3 bases from V and 1 base from J, with 6 bases between. Germline V gives CDR1 MNHEY, CDR2 SMNVEV (reference sequence). The length of the CDR3 is 13 residues. The CDR3 DNA follows: TGTGCCAGCAGTTTGGAGGGTAACTATGGCTACACCTTC. This translates into CASSLEGNYGYTF.

J is TRBJ1-2 and V is TRBV4-3; TRBD1 is a possible D gene (6 bases). The CDR3 runs 14 residues. V was shortened by 0 bases and J by 2 bases, with 7 bases between the two germline ends. In germline, CDR1 is LGHNA, CDR2 YSLEER. As DNA, the CDR3 is TGCGCCAGCAGCCAAGATGACAGGAACTATGGCTACACCTTC. Protein product: CASSQDDRNYGYTF.

The V and J genes are TRBV5-1 and TRBJ2-2, with 7 bases fitting TRBD2. The length of the CDR3 is 15 residues. V shed 4 bases, J shed 7 bases, and the junction held 10 bases outside the gene matches. The germline V gene has CDR1 SGHRS and CDR2 YFSETQ. CDR3 in DNA: TGCGCCAGCAGCAAAGGGACTACCGTGGGCGGGGAGCTGTTTTTT. Translated, it gives CASSKGTTVGGELFF. Based on the CDR3 plus reference TRBV5-1 and TRBJ2-2, the full variable domain is KAGVTQTPRYLIKTRGQQVTLSCSPISGHRSVSWYQQTPGQGLQFLFEYFSETQRNKGNFPGRFSGRQFSNSRSEMNVSTLELGDSALYLCASSKGTTVGGELFFGEGSRLTVL.

This clone appeared a few times. The chain couples TRBV19 to TRBJ1-5; TRBD1 agrees at 8 bases. This CDR3 has 14 amino acids. Trimming cost V 7 bases and J 5 bases; bases outside gene matches: 7. Germline values: CDR1 LNHDA, CDR2 SQIVND (reference sequence). CDR3 loop: CASKGDRFYQPQHF. The CDR3 DNA reads as TGTGCCAGTAAGGGGGACAGGTTCTATCAGCCCCAGCATTTT.

This clone has more than one count but fewer than ten. This chain uses TRBV7-8 with TRBJ2-1; TRBD2 matches at 12 bases. The length of the CDR3 is 16 residues. V gave up 0 bases and J gave up 7 bases; unmatched junction bases: 4. CDR1 SGHVS and CDR2 FQNEAQ come from the germline V gene. In nucleotides, the CDR3 is TGTGCCAGCAGCTTAGCGGCTAGCGGGGGGGCGAATGAGCAGTTCTTC. This gives the protein CASSLAASGGANEQFF.

The rearrangement uses TRBV3-1 (or the pseudogene TRBV3-2) and TRBJ2-7; no clear D gene. This CDR3 spans 16 amino acids. The germline gives CDR1 LGHDT, CDR2 YNNKEL (reference sequence). V lost 1 base and J 0 bases, leaving 13 bases between the germline ends. CDR3: CASSQGGGLDSYEQYF. The DNA for the CDR3 is TGTGCCAGCAGCCAAGGTGGTGGCCTTGACTCCTACGAGCAGTACTTC.

The chain employs TRBV7-6 and TRBJ1-5; maybe TRBD1 (6 bases). V was trimmed by 5 bases and J by 1 base, leaving 15 bases between them. Germline values: CDR1 SGHVS, CDR2 FNYEAQ. The CDR3 consists of 16 residues. The DNA of the CDR3 is TGTGCCAGCAGCCAATTACAGGGTAGGAGCAATCAGCCCCAGCATTTT. Encoded protein: CASSQLQGRSNQPQHF.

The rearrangement joins TRBV19 to TRBJ1-2, with D hard to call. Deletions cut 4 bases from V and 2 bases from J, with 11 bases between. The length of the CDR3 is 14 residues. Per the germline V gene, CDR1 is LNHDA and CDR2 is SQIVND (reference sequence). The CDR3 sequence: CASSNLGGNYGYTF. Here the CDR3 DNA reads TGTGCCAGTAGTAATCTCGGCGGAAACTATGGCTACACCTTC.

The chain couples TRBV11-2 to TRBJ2-7, with 9 bases matching TRBD1. The CDR3 contains 16 residues. From germline, CDR1 is SGHAT and CDR2 FQNNGV. V lost 4 bases, J lost 4 bases, and 11 bases stayed unmatched. The CDR3 DNA is TGTGCCAGCAGCTCTTTCGGGACAGGGTCTTCATACGAGCAGTACTTC. Amino acids: CASSSFGTGSSYEQYF.

This chain links TRBV20-1 with TRBJ2-7; D is unclear. Germline lookup yields CDR1 DFQATT and CDR2 SNEGSKA (reference sequence). This CDR3 is built from 11 residues. V lost 4 bases and J 6 bases, leaving 10 bases between the germline ends. The DNA of the CDR3 is TGCAGTGCTAAAGACATTCCCGAGCAGTACTTC. It specifies CSAKDIPEQYF.

This clone occurred once. This chain joins TRBV5-5 and TRBJ1-5; D not resolved. Per the germline V gene, CDR1 is SGHKS and CDR2 is YYEKEE (reference sequence). With 6 bases removed from V and 0 bases from J, the gap between germline ends came to 25 bases. This CDR3 contains 19 residues. The CDR3 spells CASIAARPDTSHSNQPQHF. CDR3 coding DNA: TGTGCCAGCATCGCTGCTCGCCCCGACACCAGTCATAGCAATCAGCCCCAGCATTTT.

This clone has just one count. This rearrangement joins TRBV24-1 to TRBJ2-2, with D perhaps TRBD2 (7 bases). Germline CDR1 KGHDR, CDR2 SFDVKD. V shed 3 bases and J shed 5 bases, with 15 bases lying between them. The CDR3 length is 16 residues. CDR3 nucleotides: TGTGCCACCAGTGATCTGGGGGGGCGAGAAACCGGGGAGCTGTTTTTT. Amino acids: CATSDLGGRETGELFF.

The gene calls are TRBV2 and TRBJ1-1; 8 bases line up with TRBD1. The germline V gene encodes CDR1 SNHLY and CDR2 FYNNEI. Germline trimming cut 4 bases from V and 0 bases from J; bases unmatched to any gene: 4. This CDR3 spans 15 amino acids. The CDR3 bases are TGTGCCAGCAGTGCGGAACAGGGGGTGAACACTGAAGCTTTCTTT. Protein: CASSAEQGVNTEAFF.

V gene TRBV18 combines with J gene TRBJ2-1; D is uncertain. The CDR3 has 15 amino acids. The V gene's germline CDR1 is KGHSH and CDR2 LQKENI. The germline V and J ends were trimmed by 2 bases and 2 bases, with 10 bases remaining between them. The CDR3 region is CASSPAYGAYNEQFF. In DNA, the CDR3 is TGTGCCAGCTCACCAGCATACGGAGCCTACAATGAGCAGTTCTTC.

The CDR3 loop reads CAWSTMIAGEQYF. In DNA, the CDR3 is TGTGCCTGGAGTACCATGATTGCGGGAGAGCAGTACTTC. The genes are TRBV30 and TRBJ2-7; possible D gene TRBD2, 6 bases. The CDR3 sequence is 13 residues long. V gave up 2 bases and J gave up 7 bases, with 15 bases separating them. CDR1 and CDR2 from the germline V gene are GTSNPN and SVGIG (reference sequence).

V and J are TRBV5-1 and TRBJ1-5; D perhaps matches TRBD1 (6 bases). Trimming cost V 0 bases and J 3 bases, with 10 bases left between them. The CDR3 runs 15 residues. The germline CDR1 and CDR2 sequences are SGHRS and YFSETQ. DNA of the CDR3: TGCGCCAGCAGCTTGGACCAGGGGTCCAATCAGCCCCAGCATTTT. Encoded protein: CASSLDQGSNQPQHF.